This entry concerns a single TCR beta chain. Antigen: not known. The CDR3 loop spans 12 amino acids. Germline-derived CDR1 and CDR2 are GTSNPN and SVGIG (reference sequence). V was cut by 0 bases and J by 8 bases, with 8 bases left in between. The data stem from a study of cytomegalovirus exposure and HLA in healthy donors. Study information: The Caucasian-associated ancestry cluster contained about four fifths of the roughly 400 genotyped donors.

Whole-study findings and limits: Per a prior analysis, the majority of TCR beta V segments were productive roughly 90% or roughly 30% of the time.

With 60 Vbeta and 13 Jbeta primers, the PCR was carried out. The protocol was immunoSEQ multiplex PCR, while the TCRdb copy is restricted to in-frame clones and leaves out a portion. The sample carries some 150,000 clones, 60% to 80% recorded once. The chain employs TRBV30 and TRBJ2-1; perhaps TRBD2 as D (6 bases). Sequenced material: PBMCs. The TCR sequence derives from a male donor in good health and CMV-seronegative. In DNA, the CDR3 is TGTGCCTGGAGTGTACGGAGGGATGAGCAGTTCTTC. Translating gives CAWSVRRDEQFF.